The present T cell receptor beta chain was sequenced within a study of human T cells and chemical hapten exposure. Indicated time point: healthy volunteer bleed at 2 weeks. It was unfractionated whole blood from which total RNA was extracted. Study findings and constraints: DPC sensitization did not alter TCRs above 1 in 1000 frequency.

V shed 6 bases and J 1 base; nucleotides not matched to a gene: 6. The CDR3 is 15 residues long. The germline V gene has CDR1 LNHDA and CDR2 SQIVND (reference sequence). TCRdb reprocessed the RACE reads with MiXCR, giving one entry per CDR3 protein. The sample lists 100,000 to 150,000 distinct CDR3 sequences; approximately 9.5% were seen once. This clonotype was seen ten or more times. The antigen remains unidentified. The specimen sequenced was whole blood. The receptor's source is a male donor in good health. Some clones in this sample may be carry-over from other donors' samples. The V call is TRBV19, the J call TRBJ1-5; 7 nucleotides line up with TRBD1. Here the CDR3 DNA reads TGTGCCAGTAGGACCTCAGGGGGAAGCAATCAGCCCCAGCATTTT. Its protein is CASRTSGGSNQPQHF.